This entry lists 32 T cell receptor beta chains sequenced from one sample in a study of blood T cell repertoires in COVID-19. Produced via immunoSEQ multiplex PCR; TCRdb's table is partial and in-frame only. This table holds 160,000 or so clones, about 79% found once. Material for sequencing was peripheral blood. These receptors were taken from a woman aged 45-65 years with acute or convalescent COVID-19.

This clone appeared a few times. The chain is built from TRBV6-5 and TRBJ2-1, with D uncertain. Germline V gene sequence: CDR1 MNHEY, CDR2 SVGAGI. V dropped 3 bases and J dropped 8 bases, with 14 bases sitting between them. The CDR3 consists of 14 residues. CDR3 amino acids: CASSYSGYLDEQFF. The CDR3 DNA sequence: TGTGCCAGCAGTTATTCCGGGTACCTAGATGAGCAGTTCTTC.

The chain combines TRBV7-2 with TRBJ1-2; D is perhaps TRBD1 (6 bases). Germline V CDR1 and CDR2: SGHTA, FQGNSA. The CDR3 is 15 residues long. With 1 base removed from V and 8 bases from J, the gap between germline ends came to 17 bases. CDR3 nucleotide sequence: TGTGCCAGCAGCTTAGGCGGGGGCAGGGGTAGAGGCTACACCTTC. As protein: CASSLGGGRGRGYTF.

The CDR3 DNA follows: TGTGCCAGTAGTGTTACCGCCTATAGCTCTGGGGCCAACGTCCTGACTTTC. It encodes CASSVTAYSSGANVLTF. The chain is built from TRBV19 and TRBJ2-6; no clear D gene. The CDR3 consists of 17 residues. Germline CDR1 reads LNHDA; CDR2 reads SQIVND (reference sequence). V was pared by 5 bases and J by 0 bases, with 14 bases between.

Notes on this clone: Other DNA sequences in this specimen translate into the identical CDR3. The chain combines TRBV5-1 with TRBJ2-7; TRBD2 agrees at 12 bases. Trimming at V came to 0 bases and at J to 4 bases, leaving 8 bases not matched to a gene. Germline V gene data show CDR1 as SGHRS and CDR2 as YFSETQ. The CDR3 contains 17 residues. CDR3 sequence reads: CASSLDLAGGPLYEQYF. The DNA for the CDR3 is TGCGCCAGCAGCTTGGACCTAGCGGGGGGGCCGTTGTACGAGCAGTACTTC. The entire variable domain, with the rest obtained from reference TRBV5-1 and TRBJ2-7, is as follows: KAGVTQTPRYLIKTRGQQVTLSCSPISGHRSVSWYQQTPGQGLQFLFEYFSETQRNKGNFPGRFSGRQFSNSRSEMNVSTLELGDSALYLCASSLDLAGGPLYEQYFGPGTRLTVT.

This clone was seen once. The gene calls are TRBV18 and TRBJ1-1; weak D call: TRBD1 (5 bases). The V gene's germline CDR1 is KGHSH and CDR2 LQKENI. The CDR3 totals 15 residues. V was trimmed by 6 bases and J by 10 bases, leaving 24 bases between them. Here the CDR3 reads CASSRRQTEEVRAFF. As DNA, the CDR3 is TGTGCCAGCTCTCGACGACAGACAGAAGAGGTGCGAGCTTTCTTT.

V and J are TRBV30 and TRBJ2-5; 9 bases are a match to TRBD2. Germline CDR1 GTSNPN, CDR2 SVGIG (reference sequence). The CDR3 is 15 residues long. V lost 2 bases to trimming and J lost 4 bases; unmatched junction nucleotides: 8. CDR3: CAWSKRRGGRETQYF. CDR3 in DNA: TGTGCCTGGAGTAAGAGGCGGGGGGGCCGAGAGACCCAGTACTTC.

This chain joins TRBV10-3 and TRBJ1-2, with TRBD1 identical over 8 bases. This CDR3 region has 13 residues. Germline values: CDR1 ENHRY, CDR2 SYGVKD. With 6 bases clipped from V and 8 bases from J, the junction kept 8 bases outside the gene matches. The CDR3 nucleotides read TGTGCCATCAGGGAAGGACAGGGACGAGGCTACACCTTC. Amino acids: CAIREGQGRGYTF.

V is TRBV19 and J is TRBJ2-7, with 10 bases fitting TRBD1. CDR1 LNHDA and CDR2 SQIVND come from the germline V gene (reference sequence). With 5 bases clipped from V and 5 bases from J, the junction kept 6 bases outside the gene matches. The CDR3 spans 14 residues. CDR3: CASSPRDRGDEQYF. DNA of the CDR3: TGTGCCAGTAGTCCAAGGGACAGGGGTGACGAGCAGTACTTC. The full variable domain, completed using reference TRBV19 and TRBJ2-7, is DGGITQSPKYLFRKEGQNVTLSCEQNLNHDAMYWYRQDPGQGLRLIYYSQIVNDFQKGDIAEGYSVSREKKESFPLTVTSAQKNPTAFYLCASSPRDRGDEQYFGPGTRLTVT.

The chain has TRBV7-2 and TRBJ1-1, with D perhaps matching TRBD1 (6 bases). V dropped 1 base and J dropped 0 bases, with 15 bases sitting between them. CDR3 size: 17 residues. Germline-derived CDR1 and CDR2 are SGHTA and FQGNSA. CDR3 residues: CASSLGGGEGMNTEAFF. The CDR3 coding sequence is TGTGCCAGCAGCTTAGGCGGGGGCGAGGGGATGAACACTGAAGCTTTCTTT.

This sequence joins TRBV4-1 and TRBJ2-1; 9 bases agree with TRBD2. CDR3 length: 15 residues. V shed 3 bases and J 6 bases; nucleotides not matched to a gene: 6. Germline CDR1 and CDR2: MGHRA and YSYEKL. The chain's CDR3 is CASSQGLALINEQFF. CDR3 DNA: TGCGCCAGCAGCCAGGGACTAGCTCTTATCAATGAGCAGTTCTTC.

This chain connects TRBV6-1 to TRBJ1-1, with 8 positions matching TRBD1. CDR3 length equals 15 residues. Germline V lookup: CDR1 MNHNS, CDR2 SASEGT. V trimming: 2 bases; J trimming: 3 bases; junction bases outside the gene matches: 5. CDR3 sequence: CASSEFPTGDTEAFF. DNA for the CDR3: TGTGCCAGCAGTGAATTCCCGACAGGGGACACTGAAGCTTTCTTT.

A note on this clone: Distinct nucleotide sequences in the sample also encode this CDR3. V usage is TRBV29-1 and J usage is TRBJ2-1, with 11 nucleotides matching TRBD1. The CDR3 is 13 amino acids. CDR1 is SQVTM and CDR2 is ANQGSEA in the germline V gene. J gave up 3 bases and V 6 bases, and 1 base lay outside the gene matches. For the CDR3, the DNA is TGCAGCGTGGGGACAGGGGGCTACAATGAGCAGTTCTTC. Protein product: CSVGTGGYNEQFF.

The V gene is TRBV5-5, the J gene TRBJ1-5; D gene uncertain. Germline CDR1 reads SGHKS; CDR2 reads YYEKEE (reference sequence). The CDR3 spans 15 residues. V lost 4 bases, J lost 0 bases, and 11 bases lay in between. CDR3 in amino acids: CASSREVNSNQPQHF. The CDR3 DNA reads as TGTGCCAGCAGCCGGGAGGTCAATAGCAATCAGCCCCAGCATTTT.

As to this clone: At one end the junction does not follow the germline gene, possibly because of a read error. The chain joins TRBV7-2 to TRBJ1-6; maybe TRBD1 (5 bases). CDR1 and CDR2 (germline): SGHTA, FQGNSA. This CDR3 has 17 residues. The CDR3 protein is CASSLDVRASSNSPLHF. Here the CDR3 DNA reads TGTGCCAGCAGCTTAGATGTCAGGGCGTCCTCTAATTCACCCCTCCACTTT.

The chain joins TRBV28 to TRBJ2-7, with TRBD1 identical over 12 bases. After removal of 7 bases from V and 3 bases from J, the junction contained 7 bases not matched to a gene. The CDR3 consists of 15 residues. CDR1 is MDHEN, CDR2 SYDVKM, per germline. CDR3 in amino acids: CASTSGQGAHYEQYF. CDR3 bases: TGTGCCAGCACCTCGGGACAGGGGGCGCACTACGAGCAGTACTTC.

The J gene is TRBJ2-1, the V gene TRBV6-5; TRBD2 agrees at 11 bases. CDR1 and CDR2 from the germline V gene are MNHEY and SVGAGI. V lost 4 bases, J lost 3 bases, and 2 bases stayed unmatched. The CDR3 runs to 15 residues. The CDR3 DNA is TGTGCCAGCAGTTCAACTAGCGGGGGCTACAATGAGCAGTTCTTC. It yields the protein CASSSTSGGYNEQFF.

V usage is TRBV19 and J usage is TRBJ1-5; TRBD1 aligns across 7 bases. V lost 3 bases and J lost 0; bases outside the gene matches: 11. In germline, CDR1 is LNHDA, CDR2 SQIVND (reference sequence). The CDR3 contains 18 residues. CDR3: CASSMLIAQGISNQPQHF. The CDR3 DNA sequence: TGTGCCAGTAGTATGCTCATCGCACAGGGGATTAGCAATCAGCCCCAGCATTTT. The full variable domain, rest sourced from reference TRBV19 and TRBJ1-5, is DGGITQSPKYLFRKEGQNVTLSCEQNLNHDAMYWYRQDPGQGLRLIYYSQIVNDFQKGDIAEGYSVSREKKESFPLTVTSAQKNPTAFYLCASSMLIAQGISNQPQHFGDGTRLSIL.

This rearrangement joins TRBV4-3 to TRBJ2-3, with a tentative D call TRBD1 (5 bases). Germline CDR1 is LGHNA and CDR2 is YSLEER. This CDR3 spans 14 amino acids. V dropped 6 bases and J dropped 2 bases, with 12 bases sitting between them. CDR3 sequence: CASSLDRFTDTQYF. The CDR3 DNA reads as TGCGCCAGCAGTCTAGACAGATTCACAGATACGCAGTATTTT.

The CDR3 loop is CASILETGYTEAFF. CDR3 DNA: TGTGCCAGCATACTAGAGACAGGGTACACTGAAGCTTTCTTT. This chain joins TRBV2 and TRBJ1-1; TRBD1 aligns across 7 bases. J was trimmed by 3 bases and V by 7 bases; bases with no gene match: 8. Looked up from germline, CDR1 is SNHLY and CDR2 is FYNNEI. The CDR3 runs to 14 residues.

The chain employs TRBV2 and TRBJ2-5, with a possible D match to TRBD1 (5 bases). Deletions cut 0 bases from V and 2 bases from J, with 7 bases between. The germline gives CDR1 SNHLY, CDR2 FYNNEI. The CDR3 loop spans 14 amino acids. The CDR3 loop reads CASSEATAQETQYF. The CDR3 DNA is TGTGCCAGCAGTGAAGCGACAGCACAAGAGACCCAGTACTTC.

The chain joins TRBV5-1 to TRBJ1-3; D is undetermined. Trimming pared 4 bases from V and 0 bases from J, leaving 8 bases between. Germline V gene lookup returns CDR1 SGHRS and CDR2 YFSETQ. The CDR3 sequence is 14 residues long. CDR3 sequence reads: CASSLAASGNTIYF. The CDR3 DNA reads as TGCGCCAGCAGCCTCGCGGCCTCTGGAAACACCATATATTTT.

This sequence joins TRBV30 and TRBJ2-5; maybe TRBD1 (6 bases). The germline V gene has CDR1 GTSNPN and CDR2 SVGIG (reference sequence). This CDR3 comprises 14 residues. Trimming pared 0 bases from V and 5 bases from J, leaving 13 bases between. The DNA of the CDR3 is TGTGCCTGGAGTGTTCTGGGGGCTCGGGAGACCCAGTACTTC. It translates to CAWSVLGARETQYF.

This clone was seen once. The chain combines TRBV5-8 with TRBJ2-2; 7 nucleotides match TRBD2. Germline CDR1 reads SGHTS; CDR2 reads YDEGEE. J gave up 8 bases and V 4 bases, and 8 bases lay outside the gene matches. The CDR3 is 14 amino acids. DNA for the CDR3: TGTGCCAGCAGCGACCGACTAGCAATTGGGGAGCTGTTTTTT. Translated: CASSDRLAIGELFF.

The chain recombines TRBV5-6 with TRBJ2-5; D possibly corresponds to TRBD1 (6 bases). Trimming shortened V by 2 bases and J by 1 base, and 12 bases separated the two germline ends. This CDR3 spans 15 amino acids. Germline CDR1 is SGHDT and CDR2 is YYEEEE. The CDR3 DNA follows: TGTGCCAGCAGCTTTGGGGGCCTATTCCAAGAGACCCAGTACTTC. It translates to CASSFGGLFQETQYF. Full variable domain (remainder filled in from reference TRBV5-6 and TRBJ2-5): DAGVTQSPTHLIKTRGQQVTLRCSPKSGHDTVSWYQQALGQGPQFIFQYYEEEERQRGNFPDRFSGHQFPNYSSELNVNALLLGDSALYLCASSFGGLFQETQYFGPGTRLLVL.

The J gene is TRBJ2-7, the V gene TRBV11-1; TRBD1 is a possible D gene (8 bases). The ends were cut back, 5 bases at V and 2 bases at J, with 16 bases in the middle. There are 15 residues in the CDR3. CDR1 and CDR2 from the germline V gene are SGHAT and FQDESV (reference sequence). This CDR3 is CASSQTGGVTYEQYF. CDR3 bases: TGTGCCAGCAGCCAAACAGGGGGGGTTACCTACGAGCAGTACTTC. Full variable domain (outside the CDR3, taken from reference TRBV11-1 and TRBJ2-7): EAEVAQSPRYKITEKSQAVAFWCDPISGHATLYWYRQILGQGPELLVQFQDESVVDDSQLPKDRFSAERLKGVDSTLKIQPAELGDSAMYLCASSQTGGVTYEQYFGPGTRLTVT.

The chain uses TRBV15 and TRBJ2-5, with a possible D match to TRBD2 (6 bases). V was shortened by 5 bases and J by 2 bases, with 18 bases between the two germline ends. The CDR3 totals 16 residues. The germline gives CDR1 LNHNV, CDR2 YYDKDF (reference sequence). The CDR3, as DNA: TGTGCCACCAGCGAGGAGGGGCTTGGTATTCAAGAGACCCAGTACTTC. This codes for CATSEEGLGIQETQYF.

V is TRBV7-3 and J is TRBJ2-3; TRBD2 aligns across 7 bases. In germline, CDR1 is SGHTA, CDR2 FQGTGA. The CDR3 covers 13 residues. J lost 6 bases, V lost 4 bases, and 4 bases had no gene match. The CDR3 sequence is CASSSQLADTQYF. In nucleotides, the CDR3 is TGTGCCAGCAGCTCCCAACTAGCGGATACGCAGTATTTT.

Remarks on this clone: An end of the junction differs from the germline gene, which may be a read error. The CDR3 region is CASSQDLPDSLALF. In nucleotides, the CDR3 is TGTGCCAGCAGCCAAGATCTTCCGGACAGTCTTGCGCTCTTC. The rearrangement links TRBV14 to TRBJ2-1, with a possible D match to TRBD1 (6 bases). The CDR3 loop spans 14 amino acids. CDR1 is SGHDN and CDR2 is FVKESK in the germline V gene.

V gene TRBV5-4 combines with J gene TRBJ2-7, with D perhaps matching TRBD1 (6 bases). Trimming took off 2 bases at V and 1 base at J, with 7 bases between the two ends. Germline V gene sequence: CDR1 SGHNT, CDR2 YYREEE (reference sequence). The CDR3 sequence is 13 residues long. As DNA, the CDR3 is TGTGCCAGCAGCTTTCAGGGGTCCTACGAGCAGTACTTC. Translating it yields CASSFQGSYEQYF. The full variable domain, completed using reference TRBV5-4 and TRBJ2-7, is ETGVTQSPTHLIKTRGQQVTLRCSSQSGHNTVSWYQQALGQGPQFIFQYYREEENGRGNFPPRFSGLQFPNYSSELNVNALELDDSALYLCASSFQGSYEQYFGPGTRLTVT.

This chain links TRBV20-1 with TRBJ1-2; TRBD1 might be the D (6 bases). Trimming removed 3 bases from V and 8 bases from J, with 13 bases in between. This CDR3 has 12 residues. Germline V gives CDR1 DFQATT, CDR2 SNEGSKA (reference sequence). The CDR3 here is CSASRGWEGYTF. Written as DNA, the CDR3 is TGCAGTGCTAGTAGGGGGTGGGAGGGCTACACCTTC.

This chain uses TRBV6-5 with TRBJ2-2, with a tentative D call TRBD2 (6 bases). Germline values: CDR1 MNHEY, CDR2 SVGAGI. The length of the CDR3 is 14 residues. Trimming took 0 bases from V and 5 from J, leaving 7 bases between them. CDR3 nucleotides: TGTGCCAGCAGTTACTCGCGGGGTACCGGGGAGCTGTTTTTT. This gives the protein CASSYSRGTGELFF.

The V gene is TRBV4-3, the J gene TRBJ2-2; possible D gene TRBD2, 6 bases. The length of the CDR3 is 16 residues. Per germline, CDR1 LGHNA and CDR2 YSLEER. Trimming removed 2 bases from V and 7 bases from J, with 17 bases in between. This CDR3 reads CASSQRTPGRGGELFF. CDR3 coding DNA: TGCGCCAGCAGCCAACGGACGCCCGGGCGGGGCGGGGAGCTGTTTTTT.